These 12 T cell receptor beta chains share one sample of origin, sequenced in a study of T cells in localized non-small cell lung cancer. Profiled with immunoSEQ multiplex PCR; TCRdb holds only in-frame clones, not every one. The repertoire consists of 40,000 to 55,000 clones, with 65% to 90% occurring once and the leading ten covering roughly 17%. The sample here was peripheral blood mononuclear cells, taken before any cancer treatment. Receptors originate from a man aged 35 to 69 with stage III lung adenocarcinoma.

The rearrangement links TRBV30 to TRBJ2-5; possibly TRBD1 for D (6 bases). The CDR3 loop spans 13 amino acids. V dropped 4 bases and J dropped 2 bases, with 11 bases sitting between them. The germline CDR1 and CDR2 sequences are GTSNPN and SVGIG (reference sequence). CDR3 nucleotide sequence: TGTGCCTGGAATGGGGGCAGTCAAGAGACCCAGTACTTC. Translation gives CAWNGGSQETQYF.

J is TRBJ2-5 and V is TRBV19; possibly TRBD2 for D (6 bases). CDR1 is LNHDA, CDR2 SQIVND, per germline (reference sequence). Trimming shortened V by 7 bases and J by 3 bases, and 9 bases separated the two germline ends. The CDR3 covers 12 residues. The CDR3 nucleotides are TGTGCCAGTATGCGCGGGGAAGAGACCCAGTACTTC. Encoded protein: CASMRGEETQYF.

The V and J genes are TRBV27 and TRBJ2-5, with D possibly called TRBD1 or TRBD2 (5 bases each). Germline assignment: CDR1 MNHEY and CDR2 SMNVEV (reference sequence). The CDR3 runs to 12 residues. Trimming removed 6 bases at V and 4 bases at J, with 9 bases between. The CDR3 DNA reads as TGTGCCAGCAGCGGGGCTACAGAGACCCAGTACTTC. Translated, it gives CASSGATETQYF.

The V gene is TRBV25-1, the J gene TRBJ1-4; 7 positions agree with TRBD1. Germline lookup yields CDR1 MGHDK and CDR2 SYGVNS. V shed 7 bases, J shed 8 bases, and the junction held 10 bases outside the gene matches. The CDR3 is 14 amino acids. CDR3 nucleotides: TGTGCCAGCATTAAGACAGGGCCGGGGGAAAAACTGTTTTTT. Translated: CASIKTGPGEKLFF.

J is TRBJ2-2 and V is TRBV27, with D perhaps matching TRBD1 or TRBD2 (6 bases each). Trimming removed 5 bases at V and 1 base at J, with 8 bases between. The CDR3 has 14 residues. CDR1 and CDR2 from the germline V gene are MNHEY and SMNVEV (reference sequence). CDR3 nucleotide sequence: TGTGCCAGCAGTGCGGGACAGAACACCGGGGAGCTGTTTTTT. It specifies CASSAGQNTGELFF.

This clone has more than one count but fewer than ten. The V call is TRBV7-9, the J call TRBJ2-2; 7 nucleotides match TRBD2. V lost 4 bases, J lost 5 bases, and 16 bases stayed unmatched. Germline CDR1 reads SEHNR; CDR2 reads FQNEAQ (reference sequence). The CDR3 length is 18 residues. The CDR3 nucleotides read TGTGCCAGCAGCTCATCTAGAAGACTAGCCTCCAAAACCGGGGAGCTGTTTTTT. This translates into CASSSSRRLASKTGELFF.

This clone was observed a few times. The chain combines TRBV7-6 with TRBJ1-1; a weak D match, TRBD1 (5 bases). The CDR3 loop spans 13 amino acids. Deletions cut 1 base from V and 8 bases from J, with 11 bases between. Germline CDR1 is SGHVS and CDR2 is FNYEAQ. CDR3 sequence: CASSLGDGEEAFF. As DNA, the CDR3 is TGTGCCAGCAGCTTAGGGGACGGCGAAGAAGCTTTCTTT.

This clone showed up just a few times. The V and J genes are TRBV6-5 and TRBJ1-6, with 10 bases lining up with TRBD1. V dropped 5 bases and J dropped 10; count of bases not matched to a gene: 8. The germline V gene encodes CDR1 MNHEY and CDR2 SVGAGI. There are 15 residues in the CDR3. The CDR3 protein is CASSTSGTGVSPLHF. The CDR3 nucleotides read TGTGCCAGCAGTACCTCCGGGACAGGGGTCTCACCCCTCCACTTT.

The chain uses TRBV19 and TRBJ2-7, with unresolved D. Germline V gene sequence: CDR1 LNHDA, CDR2 SQIVND (reference sequence). V was shortened by 3 bases and J by 7 bases, with 19 bases between the two germline ends. This CDR3 is 15 amino acids long. The CDR3 DNA is TGTGCCAGTAGTATGGGCCCCCGGACGGCTTGGGAGCAGTACTTC. It translates to CASSMGPRTAWEQYF.

This chain joins TRBV5-1 and TRBJ2-6; D tentatively fits TRBD1 or TRBD2 (7 bases each). The V gene lost 2 bases and the J gene lost 2 bases, with 14 bases spanning the gap. Germline V lookup: CDR1 SGHRS, CDR2 YFSETQ. This CDR3 has 17 amino acids. In DNA, the CDR3 is TGCGCCAGCAGCTTTCGACAGGGAGGGGCTGGGGCCAACGTCCTGACTTTC. Protein: CASSFRQGGAGANVLTF.

V is TRBV2 and J is TRBJ2-2, with D perhaps matching TRBD1 (6 bases). CDR1 and CDR2 from the germline V gene are SNHLY and FYNNEI. The CDR3 totals 15 residues. V lost 6 bases and J 2 bases, leaving 13 bases between the germline ends. This CDR3 is CASRVGTTNTGELFF. The DNA of the CDR3 is TGTGCCAGCAGGGTGGGGACAACCAACACCGGGGAGCTGTTTTTT.

The rearrangement joins TRBV19 to TRBJ2-3; TRBD1 matches at 9 bases. Germline CDR1 and CDR2: LNHDA and SQIVND (reference sequence). Trimming cost V 6 bases and J 3 bases; bases outside gene matches: 19. The CDR3 extends over 19 amino acids. The CDR3 DNA reads as TGTGCCAGTAGGAACCGGGGGTTCGATGGACAGGGGAAAACAGATACGCAGTATTTT. It translates to CASRNRGFDGQGKTDTQYF.